Included here is one T cell receptor (beta chain) sequence, with context. Antigen: not known. RNA transcripts gave rise to amplified TCR beta CDR3 regions. First-round RT-PCR targeting the TCR CDR3 was performed with the HTBI primer set. TCRdb itself ran the multiplex PCR reads through MiXCR, one entry per CDR3 protein. This sample has 600,000 to 850,000 distinct CDR3 sequences, with 18% found just once. Newly diagnosed patients aged 18 to 65 had hyperthyroidism of under 2 months' duration. The data stem from a study of T cells in Graves' hyperthyroidism and ophthalmopathy. The CDR3 is 13 residues long. V lost 3 bases to trimming and J lost 2 bases, with 11 bases between them. Per the germline V gene, CDR1 is DFQATT and CDR2 is SNEGSKA (reference sequence). Study-level points and caveats: Blood also held most thyroid clonotypes expanded beyond 0.001.

This rearrangement joins TRBV20-1 to TRBJ2-7, with D perhaps assigned TRBD1 or TRBD2 (5 bases each). The material sequenced was blood. This TCR was sampled from a woman in her forties or fifties with Graves' hyperthyroidism that later progressed to Graves' ophthalmopathy. CDR3 sequence (DNA): TGCAGTGCTAGTTGGGGACGGACCTACGAGCAGTACTTC. Amino acid sequence: CSASWGRTYEQYF.